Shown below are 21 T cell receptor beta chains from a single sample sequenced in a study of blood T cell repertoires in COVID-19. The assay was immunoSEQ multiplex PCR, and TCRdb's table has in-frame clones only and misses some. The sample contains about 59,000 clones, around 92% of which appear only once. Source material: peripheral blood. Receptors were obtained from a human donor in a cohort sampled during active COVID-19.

The CDR3 spells CASSPIRDYGYTF. The CDR3 DNA follows: TGTGCCAGCAGTCCCATTAGAGACTATGGCTACACCTTC. V and J are TRBV6-5 and TRBJ1-2; D remains unclear. Germline V gene lookup returns CDR1 MNHEY and CDR2 SVGAGI. CDR3 length: 13 residues. The V end was cut by 5 bases, the J end by 3 bases, with 10 bases between.

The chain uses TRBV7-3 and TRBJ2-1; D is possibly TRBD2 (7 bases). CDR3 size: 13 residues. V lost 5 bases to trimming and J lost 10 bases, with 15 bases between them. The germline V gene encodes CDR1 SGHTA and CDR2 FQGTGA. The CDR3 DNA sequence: TGTGCCAGCAGCCCCCCCGGGGGGCGCGAGCAGTTCTTC. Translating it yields CASSPPGGREQFF.

The chain's CDR3 is CATSRTTIQETQYF. CDR3 DNA: TGTGCCACCAGCAGAACGACTATCCAAGAGACCCAGTACTTC. This chain joins TRBV15 and TRBJ2-5; tentatively, D is TRBD2 (5 bases). Trimming took 2 bases from V and 1 from J, leaving 8 bases between them. This CDR3 contains 14 residues. Germline V gene data show CDR1 as LNHNV and CDR2 as YYDKDF (reference sequence).

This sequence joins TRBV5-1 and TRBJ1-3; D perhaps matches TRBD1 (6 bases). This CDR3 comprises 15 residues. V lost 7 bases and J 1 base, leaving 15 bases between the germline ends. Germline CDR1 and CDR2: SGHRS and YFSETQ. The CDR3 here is CASSEQGTSGNTIYF. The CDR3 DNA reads TGCGCCAGCTCGGAACAGGGTACATCTGGAAACACCATATATTTT.

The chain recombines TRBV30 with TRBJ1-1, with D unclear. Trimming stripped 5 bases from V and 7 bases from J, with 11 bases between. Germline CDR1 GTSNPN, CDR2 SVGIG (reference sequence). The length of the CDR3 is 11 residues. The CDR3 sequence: CAWRGRVEAFF. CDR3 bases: TGTGCCTGGCGAGGGAGGGTTGAAGCTTTCTTT.

The CDR3 spells CASSSQKPVNSPLHF. The CDR3 DNA sequence: TGTGCCAGCAGCTCGCAAAAGCCTGTCAATTCACCCCTCCACTTT. The chain carries TRBV21-1 and TRBJ1-6. TRBV21-1 is classified as a pseudogene. The CDR3 consists of 15 residues.

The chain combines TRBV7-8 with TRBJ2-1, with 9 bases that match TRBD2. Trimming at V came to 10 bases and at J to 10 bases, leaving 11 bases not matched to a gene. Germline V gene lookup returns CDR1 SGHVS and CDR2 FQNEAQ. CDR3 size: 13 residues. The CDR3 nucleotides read TGTGCCACCAAGCTGGCGGGAGGGGGGGAGCAGTTCTTC. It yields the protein CATKLAGGGEQFF.

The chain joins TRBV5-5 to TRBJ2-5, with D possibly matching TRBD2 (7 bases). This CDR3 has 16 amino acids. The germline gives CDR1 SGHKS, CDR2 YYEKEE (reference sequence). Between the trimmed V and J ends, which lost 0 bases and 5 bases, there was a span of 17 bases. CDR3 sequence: CASSLEGGLGGETQYF. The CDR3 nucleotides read TGTGCCAGCAGCTTGGAGGGGGGGCTCGGCGGGGAGACCCAGTACTTC.

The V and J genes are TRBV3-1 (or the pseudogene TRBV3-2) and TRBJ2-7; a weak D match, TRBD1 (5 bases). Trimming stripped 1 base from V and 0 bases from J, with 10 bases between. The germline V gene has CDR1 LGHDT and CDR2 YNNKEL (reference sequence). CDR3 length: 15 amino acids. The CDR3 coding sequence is TGTGCCAGCAGCCAAGCGCGTGACAGCTCCTACGAGCAGTACTTC. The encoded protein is CASSQARDSSYEQYF.

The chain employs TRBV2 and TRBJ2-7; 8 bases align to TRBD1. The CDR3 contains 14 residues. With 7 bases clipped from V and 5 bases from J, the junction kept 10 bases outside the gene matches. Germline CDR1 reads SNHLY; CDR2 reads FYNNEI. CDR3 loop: CASIDRGLFDEQYF. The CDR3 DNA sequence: TGTGCCAGCATTGACAGGGGTTTGTTCGACGAGCAGTACTTC.

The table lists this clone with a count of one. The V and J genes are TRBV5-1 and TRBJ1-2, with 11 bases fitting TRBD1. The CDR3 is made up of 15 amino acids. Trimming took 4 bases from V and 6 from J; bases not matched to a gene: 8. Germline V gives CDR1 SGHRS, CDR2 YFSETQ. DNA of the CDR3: TGCGCCAGCAGCCAGGGACAGGGGGTTTTCGATGGCTACACCTTC. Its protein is CASSQGQGVFDGYTF.

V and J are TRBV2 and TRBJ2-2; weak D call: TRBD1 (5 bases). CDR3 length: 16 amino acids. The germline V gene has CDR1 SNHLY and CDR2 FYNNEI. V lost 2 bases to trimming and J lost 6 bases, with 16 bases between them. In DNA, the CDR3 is TGTGCCAGCAGTGAAAGTCCAGGGCAGATTGCCGGGGAGCTGTTTTTT. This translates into CASSESPGQIAGELFF.

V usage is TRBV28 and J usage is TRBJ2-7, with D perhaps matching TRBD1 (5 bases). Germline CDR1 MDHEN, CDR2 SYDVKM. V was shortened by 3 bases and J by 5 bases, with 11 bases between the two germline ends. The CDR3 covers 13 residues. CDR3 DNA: TGTGCCAGCAGTTTGGGCAGGGTCGACGAGCAGTACTTC. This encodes CASSLGRVDEQYF.

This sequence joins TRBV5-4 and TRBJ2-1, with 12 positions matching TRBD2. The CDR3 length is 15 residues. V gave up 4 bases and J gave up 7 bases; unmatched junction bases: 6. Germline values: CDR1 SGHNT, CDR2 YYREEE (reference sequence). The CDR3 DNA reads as TGTGCCAGCAGCGCTAGCGGGGGGGCGGTGAATGAGCAGTTCTTC. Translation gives CASSASGGAVNEQFF.

The CDR3 region is CASKEKGGQPQHF. The CDR3 DNA is TGTGCCAGTAAGGAAAAGGGAGGGCAGCCCCAGCATTTT. J is TRBJ1-5 and V is TRBV19, with unresolved D. Trimming took off 7 bases at V and 7 bases at J, with 14 bases between the two ends. The CDR3 has 13 residues. CDR1 is LNHDA and CDR2 is SQIVND in the germline V gene (reference sequence). Supplemented by reference TRBV19 and TRBJ1-5, the full variable domain reads DGGITQSPKYLFRKEGQNVTLSCEQNLNHDAMYWYRQDPGQGLRLIYYSQIVNDFQKGDIAEGYSVSREKKESFPLTVTSAQKNPTAFYLCASKEKGGQPQHFGDGTRLSIL.

This CDR3 is CASSHLGGSTEAFF. The CDR3 coding sequence is TGTGCCAGCAGCCACTTGGGGGGGAGCACTGAAGCTTTCTTT. The chain recombines TRBV7-3 with TRBJ1-1; D is perhaps TRBD1 (5 bases). Germline V gene lookup returns CDR1 SGHTA and CDR2 FQGTGA. This CDR3 contains 14 residues. V lost 5 bases and J lost 4, with 14 bases in between.

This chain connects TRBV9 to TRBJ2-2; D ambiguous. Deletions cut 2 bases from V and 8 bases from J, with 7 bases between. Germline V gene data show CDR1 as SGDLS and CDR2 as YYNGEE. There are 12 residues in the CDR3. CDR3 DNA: TGTGCCAGCAGCGTTTATTCGGGGGAGCTGTTTTTT. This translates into CASSVYSGELFF.

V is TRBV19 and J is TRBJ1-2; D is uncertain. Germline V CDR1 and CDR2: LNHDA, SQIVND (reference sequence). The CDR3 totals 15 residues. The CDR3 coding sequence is TGTGCGGGAGCCGGTTTTACAACTACTAACTATGGCTACACCTTC. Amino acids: CAGAGFTTTNYGYTF.

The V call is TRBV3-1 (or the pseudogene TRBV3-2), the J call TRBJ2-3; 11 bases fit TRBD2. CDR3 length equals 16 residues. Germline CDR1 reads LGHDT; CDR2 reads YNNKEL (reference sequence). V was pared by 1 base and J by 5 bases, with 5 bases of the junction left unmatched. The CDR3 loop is CASSQASGGPRDTQYF. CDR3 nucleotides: TGTGCCAGCAGCCAAGCTAGCGGGGGGCCACGAGATACGCAGTATTTT.

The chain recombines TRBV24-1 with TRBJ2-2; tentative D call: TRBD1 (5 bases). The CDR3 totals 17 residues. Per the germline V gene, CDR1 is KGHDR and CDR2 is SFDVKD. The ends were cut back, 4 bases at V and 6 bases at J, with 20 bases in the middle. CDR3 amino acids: CATSDTDRSMVSGELFF. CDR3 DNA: TGTGCCACCAGTGACACCGACAGAAGTATGGTCTCCGGGGAGCTGTTTTTT.

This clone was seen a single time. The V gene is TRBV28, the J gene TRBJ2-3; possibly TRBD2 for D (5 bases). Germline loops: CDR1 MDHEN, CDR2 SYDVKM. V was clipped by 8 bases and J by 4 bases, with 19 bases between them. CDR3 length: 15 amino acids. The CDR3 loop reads CASRTAGRSSDTQYF. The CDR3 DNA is TGTGCCAGCCGAACGGCGGGTCGGAGTTCAGATACGCAGTATTTT.